This TCR beta chain was recovered during a study of sequential checkpoint blockade in melanoma. The repertoire was sequenced with immunoSEQ multiplex PCR; TCRdb's copy has only in-frame clones and lacks some. This table holds roughly 20,000 clones, approximately 81% found once. The treatment is: randomized to nivolumab then ipilimumab (arm A) or the reverse (arm B). The CDR3 contains 14 residues. CDR1 and CDR2 from the germline V gene are GTSNPN and SVGIG (reference sequence). Sequencing was performed on CD8+ T cells sorted from blood (inferred from file names), taken from a patient given nivolumab and ipilimumab in sequence. This chain uses TRBV30 with TRBJ1-3, with TRBD1 matching 7 bases. The J call may be faulty, since TRBJ2-2 better matches the DNA end. The TCR comes from a human donor with melanoma. Here the CDR3 reads CAWSGDSHTGELFF. The CDR3 nucleotides are TGTGCCTGGAGTGGGGACAGCCACACCGGGGAGCTGTTTTTT.